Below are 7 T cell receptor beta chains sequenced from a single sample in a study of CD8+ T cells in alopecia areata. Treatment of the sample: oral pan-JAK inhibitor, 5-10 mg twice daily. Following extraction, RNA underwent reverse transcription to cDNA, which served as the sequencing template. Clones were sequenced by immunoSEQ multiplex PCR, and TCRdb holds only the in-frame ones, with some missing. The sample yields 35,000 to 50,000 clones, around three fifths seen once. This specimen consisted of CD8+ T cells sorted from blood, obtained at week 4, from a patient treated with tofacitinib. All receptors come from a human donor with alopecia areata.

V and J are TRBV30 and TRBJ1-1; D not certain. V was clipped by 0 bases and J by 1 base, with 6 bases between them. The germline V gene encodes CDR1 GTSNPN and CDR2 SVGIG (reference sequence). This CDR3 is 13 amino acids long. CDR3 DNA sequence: TGTGCCTGGAGTGTGTCGAAGAACACTGAAGCTTTCTTT. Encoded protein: CAWSVSKNTEAFF.

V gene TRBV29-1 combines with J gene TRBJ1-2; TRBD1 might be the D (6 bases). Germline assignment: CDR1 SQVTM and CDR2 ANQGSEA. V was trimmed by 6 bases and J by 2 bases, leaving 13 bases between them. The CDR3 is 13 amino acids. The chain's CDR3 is CSVPGGPNYGYTF. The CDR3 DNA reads TGCAGCGTCCCCGGGGGCCCAAACTATGGCTACACCTTC.

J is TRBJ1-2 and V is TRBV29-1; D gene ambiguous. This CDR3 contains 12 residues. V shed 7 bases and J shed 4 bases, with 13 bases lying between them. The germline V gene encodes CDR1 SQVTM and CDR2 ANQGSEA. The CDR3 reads CSGLDGSYGYTF. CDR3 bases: TGCAGCGGACTCGACGGAAGCTATGGCTACACCTTC.

The DNA of the CDR3 is TGTGCCTGGGGCCGGGGTACGAACACTGAAGCTTTCTTT. This gives the protein CAWGRGTNTEAFF. This rearrangement joins TRBV30 to TRBJ1-1; unclear D gene. V was clipped by 5 bases and J by 1 base, with 11 bases between them. Germline V gene data show CDR1 as GTSNPN and CDR2 as SVGIG (reference sequence). This CDR3 is 13 amino acids long.

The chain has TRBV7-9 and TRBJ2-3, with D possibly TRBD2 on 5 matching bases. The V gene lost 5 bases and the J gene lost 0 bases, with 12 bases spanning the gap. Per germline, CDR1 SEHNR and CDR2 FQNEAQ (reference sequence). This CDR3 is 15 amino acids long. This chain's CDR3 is CASSPPGSSTDTQYF. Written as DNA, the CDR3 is TGTGCCAGCAGCCCCCCGGGGTCTAGCACAGATACGCAGTATTTT. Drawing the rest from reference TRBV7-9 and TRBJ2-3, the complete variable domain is DTGVSQNPRHKITKRGQNVTFRCDPISEHNRLYWYRQTLGQGPEFLTYFQNEAQLEKSRLLSDRFSAERPKGSFSTLEIQRTEQGDSAMYLCASSPPGSSTDTQYFGPGTRLTVL.

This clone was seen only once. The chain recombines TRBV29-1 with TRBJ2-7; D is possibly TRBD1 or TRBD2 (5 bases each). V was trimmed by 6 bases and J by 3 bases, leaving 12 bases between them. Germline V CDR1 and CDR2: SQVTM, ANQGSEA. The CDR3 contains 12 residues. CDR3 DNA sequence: TGCAGCGTGGGGGACGGAGGCTACGAGCAGTACTTC. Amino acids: CSVGDGGYEQYF.

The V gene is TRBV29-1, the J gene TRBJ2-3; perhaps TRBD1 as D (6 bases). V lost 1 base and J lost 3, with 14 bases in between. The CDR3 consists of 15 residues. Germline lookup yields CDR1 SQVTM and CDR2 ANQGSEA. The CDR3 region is CSVEGGEGGTDTQYF. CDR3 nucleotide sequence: TGCAGCGTTGAAGGGGGCGAAGGGGGAACAGATACGCAGTATTTT.